The clone carrying this T cell receptor beta chain was seen at least ten times. At the DNA level, this CDR3 is encoded by other sequences in the same sample as well. The data were obtained in a study of blood T cell repertoires in COVID-19. Study background: Whether acute or convalescent, the COVID-19 samples came from the United States, Italy and Spain. Sample material is recorded as cDNA or gDNA derived from T cells, B-cell-depleted T cells, or PBMCs.

The germline V gene has CDR1 SGHTA and CDR2 FQGNSA. The CDR3 contains 13 residues. Trimming left V 3 bases short and J 7 bases short, with 10 bases between. Authors' processing steps: Researchers report that nucleated cell counts were estimated from reference gene primer amplification. Method: immunoSEQ multiplex PCR; TCRdb's copy keeps in-frame clones and lacks some. For V, J and clone size, that table is used; D and trimming come from the DNA. The sample yields over 120,000 clones, over 65% seen once. The sequence derives from a woman of 80 years or more with active or convalescent COVID-19. The chain is built from TRBV7-2 and TRBJ2-1; tentative D call: TRBD1 (6 bases). Sequenced material: peripheral blood. The CDR3 reads CASSLNQGNEQFF. CDR3 bases: TGTGCCAGCAGCTTGAACCAGGGGAATGAGCAGTTCTTC.